Following are 20 T cell receptor beta chains from one sample sequenced in a study of Ad26.COV2.S vaccination and SARS-CoV-2 variants. Assay: immunoSEQ multiplex PCR; the TCRdb copy retains only in-frame clones and omits some. The sample records around 370,000 clones, about 91% being singletons. The sample here was peripheral blood, taken after recovery from COVID-19. These receptors were taken from a human donor who had recovered from COVID-19.

This clone has just one count. The gene calls are TRBV5-1 and TRBJ1-1, with 8 bases matching TRBD1. The CDR3 consists of 13 residues. Germline V gives CDR1 SGHRS, CDR2 YFSETQ. Trimming took 4 bases from V and 10 from J; bases not matched to a gene: 9. This CDR3 reads CASSEDRGFAAFF. As DNA, the CDR3 is TGCGCCAGCAGCGAAGACAGGGGATTTGCAGCTTTCTTT. The whole variable domain, filled in from reference TRBV5-1 and TRBJ1-1, reads KAGVTQTPRYLIKTRGQQVTLSCSPISGHRSVSWYQQTPGQGLQFLFEYFSETQRNKGNFPGRFSGRQFSNSRSEMNVSTLELGDSALYLCASSEDRGFAAFFGQGTRLTVV.

This chain links TRBV2 with TRBJ2-3, with D perhaps TRBD2 (6 bases). CDR3 length: 12 amino acids. The germline V gene encodes CDR1 SNHLY and CDR2 FYNNEI. Deletions cut 11 bases from V and 2 bases from J, with 11 bases between. The CDR3 sequence: CASSAATDTQYF. Written as DNA, the CDR3 is TGTGCCTCTAGCGCCGCCACAGATACGCAGTATTTT.

This clone was seen a few times. This CDR3 is also generated by other DNA sequences in the sample. The chain employs TRBV18 and TRBJ1-5; no clear D. The CDR3 covers 13 residues. Germline-derived CDR1 and CDR2 are KGHSH and LQKENI. V lost 6 bases, J lost 1 base, and 7 bases lay in between. The CDR3 nucleotides are TGTGCCAGCTCGCCTGGGAGCAATCAGCCCCAGCATTTT. Translation gives CASSPGSNQPQHF.

The chain has TRBV11-1 and TRBJ2-1, with 9 bases that match TRBD1. Germline V gene sequence: CDR1 SGHAT, CDR2 FQDESV (reference sequence). CDR3 size: 16 residues. J lost 2 bases, V lost 5 bases, and 7 bases had no gene match. This chain's CDR3 is CASSQNRDRAYNEQFF. CDR3 DNA sequence: TGTGCCAGCAGCCAAAACCGGGACAGGGCCTACAATGAGCAGTTCTTC. The variable domain in full, with the rest retrieved from reference TRBV11-1 and TRBJ2-1, is EAEVAQSPRYKITEKSQAVAFWCDPISGHATLYWYRQILGQGPELLVQFQDESVVDDSQLPKDRFSAERLKGVDSTLKIQPAELGDSAMYLCASSQNRDRAYNEQFFGPGTRLTVL.

The V and J genes are TRBV11-2 and TRBJ1-1, with 9 nucleotides matching TRBD1. Germline V CDR1 and CDR2: SGHAT, FQNNGV. V shed 5 bases and J 1 base; nucleotides not matched to a gene: 17. The CDR3 is 19 amino acids. CDR3 residues: CASSHSTGGDRQSNTEAFF. CDR3 DNA: TGTGCCAGCAGCCACTCAACAGGGGGCGACCGCCAGTCGAACACTGAAGCTTTCTTT.

This sequence joins TRBV5-1 and TRBJ1-1; 7 bases line up with TRBD1. The V and J ends lost 4 bases and 10 bases, in that order; junction bases with no gene match: 10. This CDR3 is built from 13 residues. CDR1 and CDR2 from the germline V gene are SGHRS and YFSETQ. The CDR3 bases are TGCGCCAGCAGCGGGGGGACAGTAACGGGAGCTTTCTTT. It translates to CASSGGTVTGAFF. Full variable domain (missing parts from reference TRBV5-1 and TRBJ1-1): KAGVTQTPRYLIKTRGQQVTLSCSPISGHRSVSWYQQTPGQGLQFLFEYFSETQRNKGNFPGRFSGRQFSNSRSEMNVSTLELGDSALYLCASSGGTVTGAFFGQGTRLTVV.

In this sample, this clone turned up a few times. The gene calls are TRBV6-5 and TRBJ1-1; D is uncertain. CDR3 size: 14 residues. Germline values: CDR1 MNHEY, CDR2 SVGAGI. Trimming removed 6 bases from V and 1 base from J, with 12 bases in between. The CDR3 bases are TGTGCCAGCAGACCCGAGGTGGGGAACACTGAAGCTTTCTTT. Translated, it gives CASRPEVGNTEAFF.

J is TRBJ2-3 and V is TRBV25-1; D possibly corresponds to TRBD2 (5 bases). This CDR3 has 15 amino acids. CDR1 is MGHDK, CDR2 SYGVNS, per germline. V lost 3 bases to trimming and J lost 3 bases, with 13 bases between them. CDR3 nucleotides: TGTGCCAGCAGTGAGGGAGTTAGGTTAACAGATACGCAGTATTTT. It encodes CASSEGVRLTDTQYF.

V usage is TRBV7-9 and J usage is TRBJ2-1; 11 bases map to TRBD2. This CDR3 region has 16 residues. Germline loops: CDR1 SEHNR, CDR2 FQNEAQ (reference sequence). Trimming at V came to 0 bases and at J to 5 bases, leaving 3 bases not matched to a gene. CDR3 amino acids: CASSLALAGGHNEQFF. The CDR3 nucleotides read TGTGCCAGCAGCTTAGCGCTAGCGGGGGGACACAATGAGCAGTTCTTC.

The chain combines TRBV6-5 with TRBJ1-1; D is possibly TRBD1 (6 bases). Per the germline V gene, CDR1 is MNHEY and CDR2 is SVGAGI. The CDR3 loop spans 14 amino acids. The V end lost 7 bases, the J end lost 7 bases, and 19 bases lay between the germline ends. CDR3 sequence (DNA): TGTGCCAGCATCCCCCTCGGGGGCAAGAGTGAAGCTTTCTTT. The encoded protein is CASIPLGGKSEAFF.

This rearrangement joins TRBV3-1 (or the pseudogene TRBV3-2) to TRBJ1-1; 7 bases match TRBD1. The germline V gene encodes CDR1 LGHDT and CDR2 YNNKEL (reference sequence). There are 15 residues in the CDR3. With V trimmed by 2 bases and J by 2 bases, 5 bases remained unmatched. CDR3 coding DNA: TGTGCCAGCAGCCAACAGGGACAGAAAAACACTGAAGCTTTCTTT. Its translation: CASSQQGQKNTEAFF.

The chain recombines TRBV19 with TRBJ1-2, with 9 bases lining up with TRBD1. The CDR3 totals 12 residues. Looked up from germline, CDR1 is LNHDA and CDR2 is SQIVND (reference sequence). Germline trimming cut 7 bases from V and 8 bases from J; bases unmatched to any gene: 5. CDR3 bases: TGTGCCAGTACCACAGGGGGCGGGGGCTACACCTTC. Its protein product is CASTTGGGGYTF.

This clone has just one count. The genes are TRBV5-6 and TRBJ2-1; 7 nucleotides align to TRBD2. The CDR3 has 13 residues. Per germline, CDR1 SGHDT and CDR2 YYEEEE. Trimming removed 4 bases from V and 5 bases from J; junction bases left unmatched: 3. CDR3 region: CASSREADNEQFF. The CDR3, as DNA: TGTGCCAGCAGCCGGGAGGCGGACAATGAGCAGTTCTTC.

The CDR3 is CASTQGQGSNYGYTF. In DNA form, the CDR3 reads TGTGCCAGTACCCAGGGGCAGGGCTCTAACTATGGCTACACCTTC. The rearrangement uses TRBV19 and TRBJ1-2; D perhaps matches TRBD1 (6 bases). Germline values: CDR1 LNHDA, CDR2 SQIVND (reference sequence). The germline V and J ends were trimmed by 7 bases and 0 bases, with 15 bases remaining between them. The CDR3 sequence is 15 residues long.

The chain joins TRBV10-3 to TRBJ2-2; 13 bases map to TRBD2. Germline V lookup: CDR1 ENHRY, CDR2 SYGVKD. V trimming: 10 bases; J trimming: 3 bases; junction bases outside the gene matches: 11. This CDR3 region has 17 residues. In nucleotides, the CDR3 is TGTGCCACCCGGACTAGCGGGGGATTGGGGGACACCGGGGAGCTGTTTTTT. This codes for CATRTSGGLGDTGELFF.

This chain uses TRBV9 with TRBJ2-7, with TRBD2 as a possible D gene (6 bases). Per germline, CDR1 SGDLS and CDR2 YYNGEE. V gave up 0 bases and J gave up 0 bases, with 10 bases separating them. The length of the CDR3 is 15 residues. CDR3 protein: CASSVVPAGSYEQYF. In DNA, the CDR3 is TGTGCCAGCAGCGTAGTGCCAGCGGGCTCCTACGAGCAGTACTTC.

Note on this clone: Other DNA sequences in the same sample also yield this CDR3. The chain couples TRBV9 to TRBJ1-1; the D gene is possibly TRBD1 (6 bases). This CDR3 is 13 amino acids long. Germline V CDR1 and CDR2: SGDLS, YYNGEE. V was pared by 3 bases and J by 4 bases, with 10 bases between. CDR3 protein: CASSAGVGTEAFF. Here the CDR3 DNA reads TGTGCCAGCAGCGCAGGGGTTGGCACTGAAGCTTTCTTT.

As DNA, the CDR3 is TGCGCCAGCAGCCCACGGACAGGGGGTAACACCGGGGAGCTGTTTTTT. As protein: CASSPRTGGNTGELFF. V usage is TRBV5-1 and J usage is TRBJ2-2, with 10 nucleotides matching TRBD1. Trimming cost V 4 bases and J 2 bases; bases outside gene matches: 5. The CDR3 is 16 residues long. From germline, CDR1 is SGHRS and CDR2 YFSETQ.

The chain employs TRBV15 and TRBJ1-5, with 7 bases matching TRBD1. The CDR3 length is 15 residues. Germline V gene sequence: CDR1 LNHNV, CDR2 YYDKDF (reference sequence). V shed 3 bases and J 3 bases; nucleotides not matched to a gene: 5. The CDR3 sequence: CATSRGDRNNQPQHF. For the CDR3, the DNA is TGTGCCACCAGCAGGGGGGACAGAAACAATCAGCCCCAGCATTTT.

The rearrangement joins TRBV19 to TRBJ1-2; D is perhaps TRBD1 (5 bases). V dropped 5 bases and J dropped 8 bases, with 15 bases sitting between them. From germline, CDR1 is LNHDA and CDR2 SQIVND (reference sequence). There are 13 residues in the CDR3. CDR3 bases: TGTGCCAGTAGTCAGGGTTTTGCACGCGGCTACACCTTC. Translation gives CASSQGFARGYTF.